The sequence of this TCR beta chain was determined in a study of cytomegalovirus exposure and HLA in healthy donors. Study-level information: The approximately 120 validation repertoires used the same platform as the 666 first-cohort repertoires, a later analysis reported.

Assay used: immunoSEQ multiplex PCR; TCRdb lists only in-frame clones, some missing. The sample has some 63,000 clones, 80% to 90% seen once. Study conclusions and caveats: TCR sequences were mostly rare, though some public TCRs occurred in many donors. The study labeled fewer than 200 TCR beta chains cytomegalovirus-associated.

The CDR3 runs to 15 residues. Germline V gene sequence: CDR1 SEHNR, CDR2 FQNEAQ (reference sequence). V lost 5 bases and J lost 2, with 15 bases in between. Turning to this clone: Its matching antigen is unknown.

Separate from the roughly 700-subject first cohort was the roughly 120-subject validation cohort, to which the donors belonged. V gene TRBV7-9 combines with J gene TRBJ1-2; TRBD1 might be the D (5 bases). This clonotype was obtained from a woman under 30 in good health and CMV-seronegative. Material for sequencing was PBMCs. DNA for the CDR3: TGTGCCAGCAGCCAGGTGGGGCGGGGGAACTATGGCTACACCTTC. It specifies CASSQVGRGNYGYTF.